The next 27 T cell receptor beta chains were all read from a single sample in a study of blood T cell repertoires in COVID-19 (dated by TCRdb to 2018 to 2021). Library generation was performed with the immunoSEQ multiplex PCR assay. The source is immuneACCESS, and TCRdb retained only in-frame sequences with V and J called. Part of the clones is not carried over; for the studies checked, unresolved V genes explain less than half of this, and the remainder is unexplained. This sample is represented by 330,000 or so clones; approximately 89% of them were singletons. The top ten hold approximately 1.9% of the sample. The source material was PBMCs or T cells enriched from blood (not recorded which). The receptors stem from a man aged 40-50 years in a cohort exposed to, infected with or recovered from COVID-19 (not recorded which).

CDR3 DNA: TGCGCCAGCAGCGGGGGACTAGCGGAAGATACGCAGTATTTT. Translated, it gives CASSGGLAEDTQYF. V gene TRBV5-1 combines with J gene TRBJ2-3; 11 nucleotides align to TRBD2. There are 14 residues in the CDR3. Per germline, CDR1 SGHRS and CDR2 YFSETQ. V shed 4 bases and J 5 bases; nucleotides not matched to a gene: 3.

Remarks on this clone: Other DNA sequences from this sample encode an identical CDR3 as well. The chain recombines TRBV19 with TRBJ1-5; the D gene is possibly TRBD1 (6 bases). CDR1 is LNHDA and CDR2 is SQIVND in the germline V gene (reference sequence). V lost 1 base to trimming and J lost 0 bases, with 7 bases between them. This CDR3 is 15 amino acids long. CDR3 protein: CASSIARGSNQPQHF. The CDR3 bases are TGTGCCAGTAGTATAGCCAGGGGTAGCAATCAGCCCCAGCATTTT.

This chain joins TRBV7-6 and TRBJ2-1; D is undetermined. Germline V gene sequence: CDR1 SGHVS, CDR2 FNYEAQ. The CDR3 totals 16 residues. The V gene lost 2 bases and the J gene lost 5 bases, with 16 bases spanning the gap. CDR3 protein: CASSLKAPAADNEQFF. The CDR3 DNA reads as TGTGCCAGCAGCTTAAAGGCCCCCGCTGCGGACAATGAGCAGTTCTTC. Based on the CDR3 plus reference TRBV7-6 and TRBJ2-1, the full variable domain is GAGVSQSPRYKVTKRGQDVALRCDPISGHVSLYWYRQALGQGPEFLTYFNYEAQQDKSGLPNDRFSAERPEGSISTLTIQRTEQRDSAMYRCASSLKAPAADNEQFFGPGTRLTVL.

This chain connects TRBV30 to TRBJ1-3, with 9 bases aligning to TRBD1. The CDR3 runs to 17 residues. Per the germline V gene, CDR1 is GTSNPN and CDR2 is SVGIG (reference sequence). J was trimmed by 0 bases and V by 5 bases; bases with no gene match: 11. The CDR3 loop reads CAWVGDRANYSGNTIYF. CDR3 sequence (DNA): TGTGCCTGGGTTGGGGACAGGGCCAACTACTCTGGAAACACCATATATTTT.

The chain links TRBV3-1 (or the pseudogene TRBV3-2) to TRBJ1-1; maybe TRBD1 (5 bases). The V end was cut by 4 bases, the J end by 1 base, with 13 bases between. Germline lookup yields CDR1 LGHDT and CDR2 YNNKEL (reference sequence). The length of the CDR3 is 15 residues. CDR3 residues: CASSLRTGRNTEAFF. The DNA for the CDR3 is TGTGCCAGCAGCCTTAGAACAGGTAGGAACACTGAAGCTTTCTTT.

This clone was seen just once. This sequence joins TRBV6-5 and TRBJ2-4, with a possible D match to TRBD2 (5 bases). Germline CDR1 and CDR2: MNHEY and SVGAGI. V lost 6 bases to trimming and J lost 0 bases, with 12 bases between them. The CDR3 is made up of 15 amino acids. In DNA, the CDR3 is TGTGCCAGCAGCTCCGCCGGACTAGCCAAAAACATTCAGTACTTC. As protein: CASSSAGLAKNIQYF.

The CDR3 sequence is CASSLFGFGETQYF. CDR3 in DNA: TGTGCCAGCAGCTTATTCGGGTTTGGCGAGACCCAGTACTTC. The chain joins TRBV7-7 to TRBJ2-5; D remains ambiguous. Trimming shortened V by 2 bases and J by 5 bases, and 12 bases separated the two germline ends. There are 14 residues in the CDR3. Germline CDR1 SSHAT, CDR2 FNYEAQ (reference sequence).

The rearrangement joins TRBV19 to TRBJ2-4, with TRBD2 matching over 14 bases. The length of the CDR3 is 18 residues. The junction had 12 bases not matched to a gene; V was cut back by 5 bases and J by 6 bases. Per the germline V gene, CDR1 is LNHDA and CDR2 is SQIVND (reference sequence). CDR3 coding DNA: TGTGCCAGTAGTCTCGGACTAGCGGGAGGCCCTGGGGGAAACATTCAGTACTTC. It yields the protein CASSLGLAGGPGGNIQYF.

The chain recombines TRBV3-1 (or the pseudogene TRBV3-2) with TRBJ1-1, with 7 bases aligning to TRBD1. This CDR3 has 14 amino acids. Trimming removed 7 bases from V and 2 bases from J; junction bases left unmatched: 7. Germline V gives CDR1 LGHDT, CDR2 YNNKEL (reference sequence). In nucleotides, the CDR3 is TGTGCCAGCAAGATTCAGGGGGACAACACTGAAGCTTTCTTT. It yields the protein CASKIQGDNTEAFF.

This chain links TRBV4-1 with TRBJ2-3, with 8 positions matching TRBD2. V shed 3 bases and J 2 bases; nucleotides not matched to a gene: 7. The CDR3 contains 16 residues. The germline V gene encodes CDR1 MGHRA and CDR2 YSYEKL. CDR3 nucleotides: TGCGCCAGCAGCCATTCACTAGCGGTGAACACAGATACGCAGTATTTT. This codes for CASSHSLAVNTDTQYF.

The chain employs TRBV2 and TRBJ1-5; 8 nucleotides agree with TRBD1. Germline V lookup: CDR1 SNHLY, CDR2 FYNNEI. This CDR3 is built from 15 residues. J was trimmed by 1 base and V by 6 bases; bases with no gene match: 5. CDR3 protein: CASRGSGGSNQPQHF. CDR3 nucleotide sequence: TGTGCCAGCAGGGGATCAGGGGGCAGCAATCAGCCCCAGCATTTT. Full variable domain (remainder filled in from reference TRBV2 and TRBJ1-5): EPEVTQTPSHQVTQMGQEVILRCVPISNHLYFYWYRQILGQKVEFLVSFYNNEISEKSEIFDDQFSVERPDGSNFTLKIRSTKLEDSAMYFCASRGSGGSNQPQHFGDGTRLSIL.

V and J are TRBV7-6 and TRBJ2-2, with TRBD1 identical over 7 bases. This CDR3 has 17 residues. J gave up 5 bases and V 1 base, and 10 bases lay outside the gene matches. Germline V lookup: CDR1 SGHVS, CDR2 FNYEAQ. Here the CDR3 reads CASSLVREGAGTGELFF. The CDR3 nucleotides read TGTGCCAGCAGCTTAGTGCGCGAGGGGGCTGGGACCGGGGAGCTGTTTTTT. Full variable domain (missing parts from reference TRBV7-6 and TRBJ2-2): GAGVSQSPRYKVTKRGQDVALRCDPISGHVSLYWYRQALGQGPEFLTYFNYEAQQDKSGLPNDRFSAERPEGSISTLTIQRTEQRDSAMYRCASSLVREGAGTGELFFGEGSRLTVL.

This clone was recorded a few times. The CDR3 protein is CASSGLYTEAFF. In nucleotides, the CDR3 is TGTGCCAGCAGTGGACTGTACACTGAAGCTTTCTTT. This sequence joins TRBV28 and TRBJ1-1; D not resolved. The CDR3 sequence is 12 residues long. With 5 bases removed from V and 3 bases from J, the gap between germline ends came to 7 bases. CDR1 and CDR2 (germline): MDHEN, SYDVKM.

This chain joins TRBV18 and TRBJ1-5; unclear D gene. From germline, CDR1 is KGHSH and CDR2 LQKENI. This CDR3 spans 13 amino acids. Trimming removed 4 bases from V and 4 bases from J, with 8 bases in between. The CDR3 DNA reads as TGTGCCAGCTCACAAGGGAGGAATCAGCCCCAGCATTTT. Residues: CASSQGRNQPQHF.

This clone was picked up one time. The CDR3 spells CASSVGTRGTDEQFF. CDR3 DNA: TGTGCCAGCAGCGTCGGGACTAGGGGTACGGATGAGCAGTTCTTC. The chain recombines TRBV9 with TRBJ2-1, with 8 positions matching TRBD2. The CDR3 runs to 15 residues. Germline trimming cut 2 bases from V and 8 bases from J; bases unmatched to any gene: 9. Germline CDR1 and CDR2: SGDLS and YYNGEE.

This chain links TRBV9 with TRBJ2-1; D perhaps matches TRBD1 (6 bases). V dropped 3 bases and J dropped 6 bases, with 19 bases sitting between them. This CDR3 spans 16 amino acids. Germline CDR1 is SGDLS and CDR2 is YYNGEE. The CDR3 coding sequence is TGTGCCAGCAGCGCGCAGGGGTCAAGAAACTCCAATGAGCAGTTCTTC. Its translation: CASSAQGSRNSNEQFF.

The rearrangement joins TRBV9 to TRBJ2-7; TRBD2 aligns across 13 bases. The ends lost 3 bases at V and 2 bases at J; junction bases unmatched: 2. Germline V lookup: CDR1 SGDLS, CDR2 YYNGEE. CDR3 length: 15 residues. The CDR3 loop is CASSGGLAGAYEQYF. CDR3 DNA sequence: TGTGCCAGCAGCGGAGGACTAGCGGGGGCCTACGAGCAGTACTTC.

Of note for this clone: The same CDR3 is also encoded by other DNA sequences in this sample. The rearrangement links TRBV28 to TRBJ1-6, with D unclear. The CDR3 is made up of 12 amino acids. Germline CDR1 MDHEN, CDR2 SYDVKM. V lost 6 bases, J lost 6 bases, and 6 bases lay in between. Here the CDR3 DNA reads TGTGCCAGCAGACCGGGTAATTCACCCCTCCACTTT. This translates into CASRPGNSPLHF.

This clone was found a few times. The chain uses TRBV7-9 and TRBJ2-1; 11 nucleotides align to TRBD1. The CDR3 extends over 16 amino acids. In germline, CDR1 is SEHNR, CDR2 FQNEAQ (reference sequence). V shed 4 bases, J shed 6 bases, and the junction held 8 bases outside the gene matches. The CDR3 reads CASSSTYGTGGNEQFF. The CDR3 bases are TGTGCCAGCAGCTCCACATACGGGACAGGGGGCAATGAGCAGTTCTTC. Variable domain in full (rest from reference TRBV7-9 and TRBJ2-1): DTGVSQNPRHKITKRGQNVTFRCDPISEHNRLYWYRQTLGQGPEFLTYFQNEAQLEKSRLLSDRFSAERPKGSFSTLEIQRTEQGDSAMYLCASSSTYGTGGNEQFFGPGTRLTVL.

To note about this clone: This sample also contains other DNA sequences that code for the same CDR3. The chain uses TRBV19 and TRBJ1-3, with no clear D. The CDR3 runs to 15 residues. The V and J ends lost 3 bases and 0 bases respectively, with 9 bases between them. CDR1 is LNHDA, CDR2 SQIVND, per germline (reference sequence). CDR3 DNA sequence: TGTGCCAGTAGTATCGGCCGGAGCTCTGGAAACACCATATATTTT. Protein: CASSIGRSSGNTIYF.

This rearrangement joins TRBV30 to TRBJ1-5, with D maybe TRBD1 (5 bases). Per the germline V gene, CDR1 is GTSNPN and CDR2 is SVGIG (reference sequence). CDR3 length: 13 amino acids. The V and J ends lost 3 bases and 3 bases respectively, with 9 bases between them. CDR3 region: CAWSGGDNQPQHF. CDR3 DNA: TGTGCCTGGAGCGGGGGAGACAATCAGCCCCAGCATTTT.

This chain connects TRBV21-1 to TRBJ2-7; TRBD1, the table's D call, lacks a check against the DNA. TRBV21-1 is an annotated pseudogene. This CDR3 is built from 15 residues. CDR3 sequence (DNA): TGTGCCAGCAGCAGGGTAGGACAGGCCTCCTACGAGCAGTACTTC. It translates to CASSRVGQASYEQYF.

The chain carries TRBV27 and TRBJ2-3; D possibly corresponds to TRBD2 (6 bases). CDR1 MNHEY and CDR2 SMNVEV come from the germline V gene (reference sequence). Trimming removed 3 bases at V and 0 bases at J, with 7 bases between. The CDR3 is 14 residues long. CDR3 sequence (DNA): TGTGCCAGCAGTTTTGGGGGGAGCACAGATACGCAGTATTTT. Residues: CASSFGGSTDTQYF.

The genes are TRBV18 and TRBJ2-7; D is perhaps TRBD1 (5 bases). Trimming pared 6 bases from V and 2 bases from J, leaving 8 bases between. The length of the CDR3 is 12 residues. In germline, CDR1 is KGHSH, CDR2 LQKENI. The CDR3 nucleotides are TGTGCCAGCTCTTCGACAGCCTACGAGCAGTACTTC. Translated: CASSSTAYEQYF.

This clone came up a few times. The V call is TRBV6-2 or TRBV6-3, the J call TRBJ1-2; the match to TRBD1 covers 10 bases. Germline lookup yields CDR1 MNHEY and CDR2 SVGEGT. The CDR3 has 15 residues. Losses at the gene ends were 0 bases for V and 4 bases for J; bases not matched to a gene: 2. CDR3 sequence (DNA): TGTGCCAGCAGTTACTCCGGGACAGGGGTCTATGGCTACACCTTC. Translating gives CASSYSGTGVYGYTF.

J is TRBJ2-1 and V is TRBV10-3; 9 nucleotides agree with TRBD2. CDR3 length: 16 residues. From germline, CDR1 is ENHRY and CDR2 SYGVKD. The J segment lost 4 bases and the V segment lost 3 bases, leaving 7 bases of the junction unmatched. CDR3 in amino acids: CAISDPGLAGYNEQFF. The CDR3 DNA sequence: TGTGCCATCAGTGACCCGGGACTAGCAGGTTACAATGAGCAGTTCTTC.

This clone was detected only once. The CDR3 region is CASSLVGSQETQYF. DNA for the CDR3: TGTGCCAGCAGCTTGGTAGGGAGTCAAGAGACCCAGTACTTC. The genes are TRBV5-4 and TRBJ2-5; tentative D call: TRBD2 (5 bases). V was cut by 0 bases and J by 2 bases, with 8 bases left in between. CDR1 is SGHNT and CDR2 is YYREEE in the germline V gene (reference sequence). The CDR3 totals 14 residues.